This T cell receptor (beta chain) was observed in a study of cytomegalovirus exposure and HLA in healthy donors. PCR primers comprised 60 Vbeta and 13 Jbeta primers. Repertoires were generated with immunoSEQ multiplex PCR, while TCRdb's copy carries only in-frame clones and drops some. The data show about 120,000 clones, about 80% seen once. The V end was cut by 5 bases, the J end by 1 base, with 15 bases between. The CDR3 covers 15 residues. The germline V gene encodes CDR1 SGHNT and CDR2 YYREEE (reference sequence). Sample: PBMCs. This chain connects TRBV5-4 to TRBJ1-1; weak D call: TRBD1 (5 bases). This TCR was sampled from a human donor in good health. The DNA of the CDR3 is TGTGCCAGCAGGAAAGACAGTTATGGGAACACTGAAGCTTTCTTT. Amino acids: CASRKDSYGNTEAFF.